A selection of T cell receptor beta chains follows, all from one sample in a study of glioma-infiltrating T cells. TCRdb called the multiplex PCR reads again in MiXCR, with one record for every CDR3 protein. The table shows around 390,000 distinct CDR3 sequences, with less than 50% occurring only once. The material sequenced was glioma tissue, nonneoplastic brain tissue, or PBMCs (not recorded which). The receptors were sampled from a human donor with low-grade glioma or glioblastoma, undergoing nonglioma brain surgery, or in good health (not recorded which). CDR3s include the opening cysteine and the closing phenylalanine or tryptophan. The D gene is left open where the match is weak. Clone size, where shown, is once, few, many, or a class for clones that have expanded.

d_call: .; cdr3_length: 11; clone_size: many; v_call: TRBV6-1; j_call: TRBJ2-3; cdr3_aa: CASTWWGTQYF; cdr3_nt: TGTGCCAGCACCTGGTGGGGTACGCAGTATTTT
d_call: .; cdr3_length: 13; clone_size: .; v_call: TRBV4-3; j_call: TRBJ2-5; cdr3_aa: CARILQGEETQYF; cdr3_nt: TGCGCCAGGATTTTACAGGGTGAAGAGACCCAGTACTTC
d_call: .; cdr3_length: 13; clone_size: many; v_call: TRBV6-2/TRBV6-3; j_call: TRBJ2-7; cdr3_aa: CASSYSISYEQYF; cdr3_nt: TGTGCCAGCAGTTACTCGATATCCTACGAGCAGTACTTC
d_call: TRBD2; cdr3_length: 16; clone_size: few; v_call: TRBV4-2; j_call: TRBJ2-3; cdr3_aa: CASSQESGSVAGAQYF; cdr3_nt: TGTGCCAGCAGCCAAGAGTCGGGTTCCGTAGCGGGGGCGCAGTATTTT
d_call: .; cdr3_length: 13; clone_size: .; v_call: TRBV4-3; j_call: TRBJ1-1; cdr3_aa: CASSQYERTEAFF; cdr3_nt: TGCGCCAGCAGCCAATACGAGAGGACTGAAGCTTTCTTT
d_call: TRBD2; cdr3_length: 17; clone_size: .; v_call: TRBV4-1; j_call: TRBJ2-1; cdr3_aa: CASSPRARTSSYNEQFF; cdr3_nt: TGCGCCAGCAGCCCTCGCGCCAGGACTAGCTCCTACAATGAGCAGTTCTTC
d_call: .; cdr3_length: 15; clone_size: few; v_call: TRBV15; j_call: TRBJ2-1; cdr3_aa: CATSREIGEYNEQFF; cdr3_nt: TGTGCCACCAGCAGAGAAATAGGGGAGTACAATGAGCAGTTCTTC
d_call: .; cdr3_length: 13; clone_size: .; v_call: TRBV28; j_call: TRBJ1-4; cdr3_aa: CASTTITNEKLFF; cdr3_nt: TGTGCCAGCACCACCATCACTAATGAAAAACTGTTTTTT
d_call: .; cdr3_length: 14; clone_size: .; v_call: TRBV27; j_call: TRBJ2-7; cdr3_aa: CASSRDWDSYEQYF; cdr3_nt: TGTGCCAGCAGTCGCGACTGGGACTCCTATGAGCAGTACTTC
d_call: TRBD1; cdr3_length: 13; clone_size: many; v_call: TRBV6-2/TRBV6-3; j_call: TRBJ1-2; cdr3_aa: CASRRGGNYGYTF; cdr3_nt: TGTGCCAGCAGGCGAGGGGGCAACTATGGCTACACCTTC
d_call: TRBD1; cdr3_length: 16; clone_size: .; v_call: TRBV7-7; j_call: TRBJ2-3; cdr3_aa: CASSQAGTGATDTQYF; cdr3_nt: TGCGCCAGCAGCCAGGCAGGGACAGGGGCCACAGATACGCAGTATTTT
d_call: .; cdr3_length: 15; clone_size: .; v_call: TRBV7-9; j_call: TRBJ1-2; cdr3_aa: CASSLAGGSDYGYTF; cdr3_nt: TGTGCCAGCAGCTTAGCAGGCGGCAGCGACTATGGCTACACCTTC
d_call: TRBD1; cdr3_length: 15; clone_size: .; v_call: TRBV19; j_call: TRBJ1-3; cdr3_aa: CASSINRGAGNTIYF; cdr3_nt: TGTGCCAGTAGTATAAACAGGGGAGCCGGAAACACCATATATTTT
d_call: .; cdr3_length: 15; clone_size: few; v_call: TRBV29-1; j_call: TRBJ1-1; cdr3_aa: CSVEPGWGMNTEAFF; cdr3_nt: TGCAGCGTTGAGCCGGGGTGGGGCATGAACACTGAAGCTTTCTTT
d_call: .; cdr3_length: 16; clone_size: .; v_call: TRBV11-2; j_call: TRBJ2-1; cdr3_aa: CASSLTTISSYNEQFF; cdr3_nt: TGTGCCAGCAGTCTGACTACCATAAGCTCCTACAATGAGCAGTTCTTC
d_call: .; cdr3_length: 14; clone_size: .; v_call: TRBV20-1; j_call: TRBJ2-7; cdr3_aa: CSARGTKSSYEQYF; cdr3_nt: TGCAGTGCTAGAGGTACCAAAAGCTCCTACGAGCAGTACTTC
d_call: TRBD1; cdr3_length: 17; clone_size: many; v_call: TRBV28; j_call: TRBJ1-2; cdr3_aa: CASSLANRGGGLNGYTF; cdr3_nt: TGTGCCAGCAGTTTGGCGAACAGGGGAGGAGGGTTGAATGGCTACACCTTC
d_call: TRBD2; cdr3_length: 14; clone_size: few; v_call: TRBV18; j_call: TRBJ2-1; cdr3_aa: CASSPTWTSGEQFF; cdr3_nt: TGTGCCAGCTCACCTACTTGGACTAGCGGGGAGCAGTTCTTC
d_call: .; cdr3_length: 16; clone_size: few; v_call: TRBV4-1; j_call: TRBJ1-1; cdr3_aa: CASSQSVNLRVTEAFF; cdr3_nt: TGCGCCAGCAGCCAATCTGTAAACCTCAGGGTCACTGAAGCTTTCTTT
d_call: TRBD2; cdr3_length: 15; clone_size: once; v_call: TRBV11-2; j_call: TRBJ2-1; cdr3_aa: CASSLGRLADNGQFF; cdr3_nt: TGTGCCAGCAGCTTAGGGCGGCTAGCGGACAATGGGCAGTTCTTC
d_call: TRBD1; cdr3_length: 16; clone_size: few; v_call: TRBV4-1; j_call: TRBJ2-7; cdr3_aa: CASSQGPGQGSYGQYF; cdr3_nt: TGCGCCAGCAGCCAAGGCCCGGGACAGGGTTCGTACGGGCAGTACTTC
d_call: .; cdr3_length: 12; clone_size: .; v_call: TRBV6-1; j_call: TRBJ1-2; cdr3_aa: CASSAGIYGYTF; cdr3_nt: TGTGCCAGCAGCGCCGGGATCTATGGCTACACCTTC
d_call: TRBD1; cdr3_length: 16; clone_size: few; v_call: TRBV6-1; j_call: TRBJ2-6; cdr3_aa: CAIGEQGVAGANVLTF; cdr3_nt: TGTGCCATCGGCGAACAGGGGGTCGCTGGGGCCAACGTCCTGACTTTC
d_call: .; cdr3_length: 17; clone_size: few; v_call: TRBV6-1; j_call: TRBJ2-1; cdr3_aa: CASSRDPSVVSYNEQFF; cdr3_nt: TGTGCCAGCAGTCGGGACCCCTCGGTTGTCTCCTACAATGAGCAGTTCTTC
d_call: TRBD1; cdr3_length: 15; clone_size: .; v_call: TRBV11-2; j_call: TRBJ1-5; cdr3_aa: CASSAQGASGQPQHF; cdr3_nt: TGTGCCAGCAGCGCGCAGGGGGCGTCCGGTCAGCCCCAGCATTTT
d_call: TRBD1; cdr3_length: 14; clone_size: many; v_call: TRBV6-2/TRBV6-3; j_call: TRBJ2-5; cdr3_aa: CASRKTGGRETQYF; cdr3_nt: TGTGCCAGCAGGAAAACAGGGGGTCGCGAGACCCAGTACTTC
d_call: .; cdr3_length: 14; clone_size: many; v_call: TRBV6-5; j_call: TRBJ1-2; cdr3_aa: CASSYSSGRYGYTF; cdr3_nt: TGTGCCAGCAGTTACTCGTCAGGGCGCTATGGCTACACCTTC
d_call: .; cdr3_length: 13; clone_size: .; v_call: TRBV6-4; j_call: TRBJ1-1; cdr3_aa: CASSWDANTEAFF; cdr3_nt: TGTGCCAGCAGTTGGGATGCGAACACTGAAGCTTTCTTT
d_call: .; cdr3_length: 12; clone_size: .; v_call: TRBV20-1; j_call: TRBJ2-5; cdr3_aa: CSGSKAEETQYF; cdr3_nt: TGCAGTGGTAGTAAGGCAGAAGAGACCCAGTACTTC
d_call: TRBD1; cdr3_length: 16; clone_size: .; v_call: TRBV12-3/TRBV12-4; j_call: TRBJ2-1; cdr3_aa: CASSLTPGTGYNEQFF; cdr3_nt: TGTGCCAGCAGCTTGACCCCCGGGACAGGGTATAATGAGCAGTTCTTC
d_call: .; cdr3_length: 14; clone_size: once; v_call: TRBV4-1; j_call: TRBJ2-5; cdr3_aa: CASSRGPSGETQYF; cdr3_nt: TGCGCCAGCAGCCGGGGACCCTCGGGGGAGACCCAGTACTTC
d_call: .; cdr3_length: 12; clone_size: few; v_call: TRBV20-1; j_call: TRBJ1-1; cdr3_aa: CSASTRDTEAFF; cdr3_nt: TGCAGTGCTAGCACCCGCGACACTGAAGCTTTCTTT
d_call: .; cdr3_length: 14; clone_size: .; v_call: TRBV29-1; j_call: TRBJ2-7; cdr3_aa: CSAARGGGDNEQYF; cdr3_nt: TGCAGCGCAGCCCGGGGTGGGGGGGACAATGAGCAGTACTTC
d_call: .; cdr3_length: 16; clone_size: .; v_call: TRBV28; j_call: TRBJ1-5; cdr3_aa: CASSPGGGASNQPQHF; cdr3_nt: TGTGCCAGCAGTCCGGGCGGGGGGGCCAGCAATCAGCCCCAGCATTTT
d_call: TRBD1; cdr3_length: 15; clone_size: .; v_call: TRBV18; j_call: TRBJ2-7; cdr3_aa: CPSSPWTGEFYEQYF; cdr3_nt: TGTCCCAGCTCACCCTGGACAGGGGAATTCTACGAGCAGTACTTC
d_call: .; cdr3_length: 16; clone_size: .; v_call: TRBV25-1; j_call: TRBJ1-1; cdr3_aa: CASSDSGETLNIEAFF; cdr3_nt: TGTGCCAGCAGTGATTCTGGAGAGACCCTGAACATTGAAGCTTTCTTT
d_call: TRBD2; cdr3_length: 15; clone_size: .; v_call: TRBV20-1; j_call: TRBJ2-1; cdr3_aa: CSARDPSGLYNEQFF; cdr3_nt: TGCAGTGCTAGAGACCCTAGCGGGCTCTACAATGAGCAGTTCTTC
d_call: .; cdr3_length: 14; clone_size: .; v_call: TRBV29-1; j_call: TRBJ1-5; cdr3_aa: CSVGTGARNQPQHF; cdr3_nt: TGCAGCGTTGGGACCGGGGCACGCAATCAGCCCCAGCATTTT
d_call: TRBD2; cdr3_length: 16; clone_size: few; v_call: TRBV24-1; j_call: TRBJ2-3; cdr3_aa: CATSDSTSGTPDTQYF; cdr3_nt: TGTGCCACCAGTGATTCGACTAGCGGGACTCCAGATACGCAGTATTTT
d_call: .; cdr3_length: 14; clone_size: .; v_call: TRBV6-2/TRBV6-3; j_call: TRBJ2-7; cdr3_aa: CASAPRGNWDEQYF; cdr3_nt: TGTGCCAGCGCACCTAGGGGAAACTGGGACGAGCAGTACTTC
d_call: TRBD1; cdr3_length: 12; clone_size: many; v_call: TRBV6-1; j_call: TRBJ2-7; cdr3_aa: CASSRTGGEQYF; cdr3_nt: TGTGCCAGCAGCCGGACAGGTGGCGAGCAGTACTTC
d_call: TRBD2; cdr3_length: 14; clone_size: many; v_call: TRBV27; j_call: TRBJ2-1; cdr3_aa: CASSFGLAGNEQFF; cdr3_nt: TGTGCCAGCAGTTTTGGTCTAGCGGGAAATGAGCAGTTCTTC
d_call: TRBD1; cdr3_length: 13; clone_size: many; v_call: TRBV28; j_call: TRBJ1-2; cdr3_aa: CASTEGQGDGYTF; cdr3_nt: TGTGCCAGCACCGAGGGACAGGGGGATGGCTACACCTTC
d_call: .; cdr3_length: 15; clone_size: few; v_call: TRBV14; j_call: TRBJ2-5; cdr3_aa: CASSQERTSLETQYF; cdr3_nt: TGTGCCAGCAGCCAAGAACGGACGTCCTTGGAGACCCAGTACTTC
d_call: .; cdr3_length: 15; clone_size: .; v_call: TRBV20-1; j_call: TRBJ2-3; cdr3_aa: CSARDIAAGSDTQYF; cdr3_nt: TGCAGTGCTAGAGATATTGCAGCAGGCTCAGATACGCAGTATTTT
d_call: .; cdr3_length: 16; clone_size: .; v_call: TRBV7-2; j_call: TRBJ2-3; cdr3_aa: CASSRIQGRRGDTQYF; cdr3_nt: TGTGCCAGCAGCCGCATTCAGGGGCGGAGGGGGGATACGCAGTATTTT
d_call: .; cdr3_length: 15; clone_size: .; v_call: TRBV3-1; j_call: TRBJ2-3; cdr3_aa: CASSQGKPRADTQYF; cdr3_nt: TGTGCCAGCAGCCAAGGCAAGCCCAGGGCAGATACGCAGTATTTT
d_call: .; cdr3_length: 18; clone_size: .; v_call: TRBV20-1; j_call: TRBJ2-5; cdr3_aa: CSARDLLSGERYQETQYF; cdr3_nt: TGCAGTGCTAGAGATCTTCTCAGCGGAGAGCGGTACCAAGAGACCCAGTACTTC